Here is one T cell receptor beta chain with its context. Its specificity is unknown. The sample comes from a study of T-cell memory formation after mild COVID-19. Findings of the study overall: Contracting CD4+ clones sat mainly in CM and EM; CD8+ in EMRA. Confirmation was lacking for SARS-CoV-2 specificity of second-wave clones that peaked on day 37.

Constant-segment primers and 5'RACE yielded cDNA libraries for TCR alpha and TCR beta, each carrying sample barcodes and UMIs. TCRdb fed the 5' RACE reads into MiXCR, producing one record per CDR3 protein. The sample gives just under 350,000 distinct CDR3 sequences, approximately 12% of which show up once; over 20% is in the top ten. Germline values: CDR1 SGHVS, CDR2 FNYEAQ. The CDR3 is made up of 15 amino acids. V lost 5 bases, J lost 2 bases, and 16 bases lay in between. The chain is built from TRBV7-6 and TRBJ2-7; tentative D call: TRBD1 (5 bases). Sequenced: PBMCs or a T cell subset sorted from them (not recorded which). The TCR sequence derives from a man aged 18 to 30 who had mild COVID-19 (a few samples of this study predate the infection). Cell type and time point are not known. The CDR3 DNA follows: TGTGCCAGCAGCCCCACGGGCAGGGAAGCCTACGAGCAGTACGTC. Translating it yields CASSPTGREAYEQYV.